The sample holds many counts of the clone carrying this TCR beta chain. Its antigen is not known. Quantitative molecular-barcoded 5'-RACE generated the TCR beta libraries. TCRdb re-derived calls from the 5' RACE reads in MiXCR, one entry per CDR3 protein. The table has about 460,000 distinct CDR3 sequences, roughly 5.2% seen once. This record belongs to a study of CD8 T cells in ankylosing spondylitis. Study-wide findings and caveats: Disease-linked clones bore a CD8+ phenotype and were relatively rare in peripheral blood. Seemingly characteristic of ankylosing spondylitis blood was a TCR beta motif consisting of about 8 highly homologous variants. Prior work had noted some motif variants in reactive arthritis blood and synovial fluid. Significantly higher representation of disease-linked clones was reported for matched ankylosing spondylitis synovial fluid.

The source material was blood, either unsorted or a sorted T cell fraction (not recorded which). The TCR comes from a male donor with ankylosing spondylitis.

This chain's CDR3 is CSVRQGGEQYF. The DNA of the CDR3 is TGCAGCGTGCGACAGGGCGGCGAGCAGTACTTC. The chain uses TRBV29-1 and TRBJ2-7; 7 nucleotides line up with TRBD1. The CDR3 runs 11 residues. Per the germline V gene, CDR1 is SQVTM and CDR2 is ANQGSEA. Losses at the gene ends were 6 bases for V and 6 bases for J; bases not matched to a gene: 5.